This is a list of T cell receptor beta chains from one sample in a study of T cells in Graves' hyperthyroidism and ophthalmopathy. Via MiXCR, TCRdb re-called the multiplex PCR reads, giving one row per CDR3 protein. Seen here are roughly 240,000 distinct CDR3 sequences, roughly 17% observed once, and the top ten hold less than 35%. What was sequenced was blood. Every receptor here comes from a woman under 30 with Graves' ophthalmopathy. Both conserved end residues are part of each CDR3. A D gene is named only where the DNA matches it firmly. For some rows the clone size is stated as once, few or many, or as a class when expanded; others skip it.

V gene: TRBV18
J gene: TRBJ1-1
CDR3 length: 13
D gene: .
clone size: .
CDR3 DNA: TGTGCCAGCTCACCAGGCCTATCCGGGGGGGCTTTCTTT
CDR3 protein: CASSPGLSGGAFF

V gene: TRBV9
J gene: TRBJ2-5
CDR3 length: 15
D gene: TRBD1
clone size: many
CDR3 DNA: TGTGCCAGCAGCTCGGGACAGGGGTTTCAGGAGACCCAGTACTTC
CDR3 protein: CASSSGQGFQETQYF

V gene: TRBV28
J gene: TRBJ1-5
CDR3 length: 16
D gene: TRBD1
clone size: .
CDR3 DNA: TGTGCCAGCAGTTCTCTCGGGACAGGGCCAGGACAGCCCCAGCATTTT
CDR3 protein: CASSSLGTGPGQPQHF

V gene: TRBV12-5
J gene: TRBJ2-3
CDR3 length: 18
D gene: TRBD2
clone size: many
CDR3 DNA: TGTGCTAGTGGTTTCCTTCCTGGGACTAGCGGGAGCACAGATACGCAGTATTTT
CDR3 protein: CASGFLPGTSGSTDTQYF

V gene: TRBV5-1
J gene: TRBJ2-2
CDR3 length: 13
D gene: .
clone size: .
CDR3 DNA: TGCGCCAGCAGCTTTAGACAGTCACGGGAGCTGTTTTTT
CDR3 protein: CASSFRQSRELFF

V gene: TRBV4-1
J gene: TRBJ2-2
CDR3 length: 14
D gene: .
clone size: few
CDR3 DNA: TGCGCCAGCAGCCAAGTGGGGTACACCGGGGAGCTGTTTTTT
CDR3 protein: CASSQVGYTGELFF

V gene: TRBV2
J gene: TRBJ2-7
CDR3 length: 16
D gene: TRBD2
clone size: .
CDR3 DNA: TGTGCCAGCAGCCCCTCGGGACTAGCGGGGATCTACGAGCAGTACTTC
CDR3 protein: CASSPSGLAGIYEQYF

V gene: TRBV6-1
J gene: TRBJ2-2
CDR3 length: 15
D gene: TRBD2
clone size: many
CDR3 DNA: TGTGCCAGCAGCGACGACGGGGGGGGCACCGGGGAGCTGTTTTTT
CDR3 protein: CASSDDGGGTGELFF

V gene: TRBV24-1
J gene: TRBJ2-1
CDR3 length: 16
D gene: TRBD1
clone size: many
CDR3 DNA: TGTGCCACCAGTGATCGGGACAGGGATGCGAACAATGAGCAGTTCTTC
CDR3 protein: CATSDRDRDANNEQFF

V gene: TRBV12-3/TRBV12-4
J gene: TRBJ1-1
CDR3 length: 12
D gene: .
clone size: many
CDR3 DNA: TGTGCCAGCACCCGGGCGAACACTGAAGCTTTCTTT
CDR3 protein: CASTRANTEAFF

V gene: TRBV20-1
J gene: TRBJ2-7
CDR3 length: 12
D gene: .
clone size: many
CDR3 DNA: TGCAGTGCTATAGACGCCGGCTACGAGCAGTACTTC
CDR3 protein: CSAIDAGYEQYF

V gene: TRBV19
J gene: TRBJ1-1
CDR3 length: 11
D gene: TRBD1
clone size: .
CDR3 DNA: TGTGCCAGTACGAGGGGGCTTGAAGCTTTCTTT
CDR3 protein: CASTRGLEAFF

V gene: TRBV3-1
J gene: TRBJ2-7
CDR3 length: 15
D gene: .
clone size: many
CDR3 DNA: TGTGCCAGCAGCCATGGGAAACGGGGGCCCGTCGAGCAGTACTTC
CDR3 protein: CASSHGKRGPVEQYF

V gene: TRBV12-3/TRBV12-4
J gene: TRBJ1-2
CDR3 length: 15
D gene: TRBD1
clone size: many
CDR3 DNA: TGTGCCAGCAGTCGTCCCGGGACAGGGGGCTGGAGCTACACCTTC
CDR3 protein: CASSRPGTGGWSYTF

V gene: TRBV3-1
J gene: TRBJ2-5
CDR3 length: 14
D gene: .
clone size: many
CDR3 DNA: TGTGCCAGCAGCCAAATGGGGCGCAAAGAGACCCAGTACTTC
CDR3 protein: CASSQMGRKETQYF

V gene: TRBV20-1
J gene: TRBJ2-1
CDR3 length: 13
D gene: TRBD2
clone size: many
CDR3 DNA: TGCAGTGCCAGTGGGACTAGCGGGGGGTACCAGTTCTTC
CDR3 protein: CSASGTSGGYQFF

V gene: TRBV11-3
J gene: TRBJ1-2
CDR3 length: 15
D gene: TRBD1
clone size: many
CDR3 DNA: TGTGCCAGCAGCTTAGGGACAGGGGGTCGGAATGGCTACACCTTC
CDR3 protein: CASSLGTGGRNGYTF

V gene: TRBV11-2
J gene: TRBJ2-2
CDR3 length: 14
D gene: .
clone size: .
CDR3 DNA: TGCGCCAGCAGCTACGGACCAAACGCCGGGGAGCTGTTTTTT
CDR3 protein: CASSYGPNAGELFF

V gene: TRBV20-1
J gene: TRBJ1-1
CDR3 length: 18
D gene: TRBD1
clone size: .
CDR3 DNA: TGCAGTGCTAGACCGCCGGACAGGGGGTGGCCCTTGAACACTGAAGCTTTCTTT
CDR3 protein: CSARPPDRGWPLNTEAFF

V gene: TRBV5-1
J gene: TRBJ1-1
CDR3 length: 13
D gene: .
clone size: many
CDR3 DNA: TGCGCCAGCAGCTTGCAACAGTCTTTTGAAGCTTTCTTT
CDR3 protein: CASSLQQSFEAFF